This TCR beta chain was captured in a study of CD8 T cells in Susac syndrome. Trimming removed 3 bases at V and 10 bases at J, with 16 bases between. Germline-derived CDR1 and CDR2 are SEHNR and FQNEAQ (reference sequence). The CDR3 runs 14 residues. cDNA came from roughly 0.53 to 1 ug RNA primed by random hexamers. One entry per CDR3 protein results from TCRdb running MiXCR on the immunoSEQ multiplex PCR reads. Among about 140,000 distinct CDR3 sequences listed, approximately 95% were seen once. V gene TRBV7-9 combines with J gene TRBJ2-1; possibly TRBD1 for D (6 bases). This sequence was found in a human donor with Susac syndrome. Sequencing was done on a sample of CD4+ T cells from PBMCs. The CDR3 sequence is CASSFRDIRGEQFF. As DNA, the CDR3 is TGTGCCAGCAGCTTCCGGGACATCCGAGGAGAGCAGTTCTTC.